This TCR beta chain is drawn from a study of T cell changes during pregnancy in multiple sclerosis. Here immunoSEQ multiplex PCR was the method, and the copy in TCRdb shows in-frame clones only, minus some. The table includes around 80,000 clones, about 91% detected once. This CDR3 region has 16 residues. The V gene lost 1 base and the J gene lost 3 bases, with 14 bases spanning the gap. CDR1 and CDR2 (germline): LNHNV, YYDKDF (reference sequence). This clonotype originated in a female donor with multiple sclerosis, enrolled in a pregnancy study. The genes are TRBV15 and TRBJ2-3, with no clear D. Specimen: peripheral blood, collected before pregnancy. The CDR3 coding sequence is TGTGCCACCAGCAGAGGGGTAGCTTTTGGAACAGATACGCAGTATTTT. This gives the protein CATSRGVAFGTDTQYF.